The sequence of this TCR beta chain was determined in a study of blood T cell repertoires in COVID-19. Across the study: T cells, B-cell-depleted T cells, or PBMCs supplied cDNA or gDNA.

This table comes from immunoSEQ multiplex PCR, and its TCRdb copy is limited to in-frame clones, with some not included. The sample consists of tens of thousands of clones, about 90% of them appearing once. Trimming cost V 6 bases and J 1 base, with 9 bases left between them. This CDR3 has 13 residues. Germline V gives CDR1 SNHLY, CDR2 FYNNEI. The chain carries TRBV2 and TRBJ1-1; D gene unclear. Sequencing input: peripheral blood. The sequence came from a man in his fifties with active COVID-19. The CDR3 sequence: CASSQTPNTEAFF. CDR3 in DNA: TGTGCCAGCAGCCAAACACCGAACACTGAAGCTTTCTTT.